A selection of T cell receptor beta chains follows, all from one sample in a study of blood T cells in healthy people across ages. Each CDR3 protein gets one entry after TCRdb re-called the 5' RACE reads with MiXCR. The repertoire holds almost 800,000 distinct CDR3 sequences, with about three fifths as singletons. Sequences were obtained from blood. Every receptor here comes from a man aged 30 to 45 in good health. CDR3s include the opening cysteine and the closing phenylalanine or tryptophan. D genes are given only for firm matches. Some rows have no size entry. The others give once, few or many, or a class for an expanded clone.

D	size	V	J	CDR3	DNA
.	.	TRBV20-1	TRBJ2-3	CSARDLALVTDTQYF	TGCAGTGCTAGAGATTTAGCGTTAGTCACAGATACGCAGTATTTT
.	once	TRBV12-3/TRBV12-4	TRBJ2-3	CASTLSLGSSTDTQYF	TGTGCCAGCACCCTCTCCCTGGGCTCTAGCACAGATACGCAGTATTTT
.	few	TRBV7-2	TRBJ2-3	CASSLENTDTQYF	TGTGCCAGCAGCTTAGAGAACACAGATACGCAGTATTTT
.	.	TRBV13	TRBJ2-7	CASSPHPEDPYEQYF	TGTGCCAGCAGCCCCCACCCAGAGGATCCCTACGAGCAGTACTTC
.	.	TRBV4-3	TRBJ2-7	CASSQDGSAESGWGFGEQYF	TGCGCCAGCAGCCAAGATGGGAGTGCGGAGAGCGGATGGGGTTTCGGGGAGCAGTACTTC
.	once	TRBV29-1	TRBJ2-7	CSVGEPGSSYEQYF	TGCAGCGTGGGGGAGCCAGGGTCGTCCTACGAGCAGTACTTC
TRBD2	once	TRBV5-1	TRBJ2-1	CASRRGLAGNEQFF	TGCGCCAGCAGGAGGGGACTAGCGGGCAATGAGCAGTTCTTC
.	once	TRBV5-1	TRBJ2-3	CASSKGTSTDTQYF	TGCGCCAGCAGCAAAGGGACTAGCACAGATACGCAGTATTTT
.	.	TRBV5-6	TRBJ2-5	CASTKGRAAEETQYF	TGTGCCAGCACCAAAGGACGAGCGGCCGAAGAGACCCAGTACTTC
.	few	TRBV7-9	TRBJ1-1	CASSLDPEAFF	TGTGCCAGCAGCTTAGACCCTGAAGCTTTCTTT
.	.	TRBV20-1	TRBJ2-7	CSARDGGNYEQYF	TGCAGTGCTAGAGATGGCGGGAACTACGAGCAGTACTTC
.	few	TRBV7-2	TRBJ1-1	CASSFLEIDTEAFF	TGTGCCAGCAGCTTCCTTGAAATTGACACTGAAGCTTTCTTT
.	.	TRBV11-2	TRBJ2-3	CASSRKGTDTQYF	TGTGCCAGCAGCCGCAAAGGGACAGATACGCAGTATTTT
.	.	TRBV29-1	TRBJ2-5	CSDQTAETQYF	TGCAGCGACCAGACGGCGGAGACCCAGTACTTC
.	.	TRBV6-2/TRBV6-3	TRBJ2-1	CASSPRLSGSYNEQFF	TGTGCCAGCAGTCCCCGTCTTAGCGGATCCTACAATGAGCAGTTCTTC
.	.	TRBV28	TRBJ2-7	CASSLYGSSYEQYF	TGTGCCAGCAGTTTATATGGTAGTAGTTACGAGCAGTACTTC
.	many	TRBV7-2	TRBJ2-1	CASSPGARAYNEQFF	TGTGCCAGCAGCCCTGGGGCAAGGGCCTACAATGAGCAGTTCTTC
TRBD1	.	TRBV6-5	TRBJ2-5	CASSYYPGQGSQETQYF	TGTGCCAGCAGTTACTACCCGGGACAGGGGTCCCAAGAGACCCAGTACTTC
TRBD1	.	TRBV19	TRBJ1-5	CASSIWTGDQPQHF	TGTGCCAGTAGTATATGGACAGGTGATCAGCCCCAGCATTTT
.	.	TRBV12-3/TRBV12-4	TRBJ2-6	CASRPAGANVLTF	TGTGCCAGCCGACCTGCCGGGGCCAACGTCCTGACTTTC
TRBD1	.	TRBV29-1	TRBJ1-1	CSVGTGGSGNTEAFF	TGCAGCGTAGGGACAGGGGGCTCGGGGAACACTGAAGCTTTCTTT
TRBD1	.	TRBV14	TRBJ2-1	CASSKWLGQVKFENEQFF	TGTGCCAGCAGCAAATGGCTCGGACAGGTTAAATTTGAGAATGAGCAGTTCTTC
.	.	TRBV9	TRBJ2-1	CASSVRDRFDEQFF	TGTGCCAGCAGCGTCCGGGACCGGTTCGATGAGCAGTTCTTC
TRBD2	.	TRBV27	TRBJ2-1	CASTPIAGRRYNEQFF	TGTGCCAGCACTCCGATAGCGGGAAGGCGATACAATGAGCAGTTCTTC
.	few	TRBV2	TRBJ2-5	CASRQTYLQETQYF	TGTGCCAGCAGACAAACATATCTGCAAGAGACCCAGTACTTC
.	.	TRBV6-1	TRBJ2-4	CASSDTNKNIQYF	TGTGCCAGCAGTGATACAAACAAAAACATTCAGTACTTC
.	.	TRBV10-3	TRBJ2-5	CAISDQAALGETQYF	TGTGCCATCAGTGATCAGGCGGCACTCGGAGAGACCCAGTACTTC
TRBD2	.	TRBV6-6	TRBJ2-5	CASSYIRGERETQYF	TGTGCCAGCAGTTATATTCGGGGGGAGAGGGAGACCCAGTACTTC
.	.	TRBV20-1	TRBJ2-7	CSARDPQKGNLYEQYF	TGCAGTGCTAGAGATCCCCAGAAGGGGAACCTCTACGAGCAGTACTTC
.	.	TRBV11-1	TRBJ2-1	CASSRRTGTSSYNEQFF	TGTGCCAGCAGCCGACGTACAGGGACGAGCTCCTACAATGAGCAGTTCTTC
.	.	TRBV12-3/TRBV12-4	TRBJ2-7	CASSGGPYEQYF	TGTGCCAGCAGTGGGGGTCCATACGAGCAGTACTTC
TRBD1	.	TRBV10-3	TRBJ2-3	CAISDGQGPPDTQYF	TGTGCCATCAGTGATGGACAGGGTCCCCCAGATACGCAGTATTTT
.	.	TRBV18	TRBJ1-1	CASATGLYTEAFF	TGTGCCAGCGCAACAGGGCTTTACACTGAAGCTTTCTTT
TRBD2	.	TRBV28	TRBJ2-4	CASSFFWTSGSRNIQYF	TGTGCCAGCAGTTTCTTCTGGACTAGCGGGAGTAGGAACATTCAGTACTTC
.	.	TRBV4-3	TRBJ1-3	CASSQDLGDPYSGNTIYF	TGCGCCAGCAGCCAAGATCTAGGTGATCCATACTCTGGAAACACCATATATTTT
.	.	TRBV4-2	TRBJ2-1	CASSQERGLAQYNEQFF	TGTGCCAGCAGCCAAGAAAGAGGGCTAGCGCAATACAATGAGCAGTTCTTC
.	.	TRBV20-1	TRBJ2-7	CSATGRRYEQYF	TGCAGTGCCACCGGACGGCGCTACGAGCAGTACTTC
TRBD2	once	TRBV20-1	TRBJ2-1	CSARDQGSGSSYNEQFF	TGCAGTGCTAGAGATCAAGGTAGCGGGAGCTCCTACAATGAGCAGTTCTTC
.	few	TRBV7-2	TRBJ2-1	CASSTLPGGGAREQFF	TGTGCCAGCAGCACACTCCCCGGAGGGGGGGCACGAGAGCAGTTCTTC
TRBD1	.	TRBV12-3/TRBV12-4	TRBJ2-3	CASSSPDRPDTQYF	TGTGCCAGCAGTTCTCCGGACAGGCCAGATACGCAGTATTTT
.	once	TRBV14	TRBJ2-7	CASSPGSGFLYEQYF	TGTGCCAGCAGCCCAGGTTCGGGATTTCTCTACGAGCAGTACTTC
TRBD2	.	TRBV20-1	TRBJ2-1	CSARDYSTTSEFYNEQFF	TGCAGTGCTAGAGATTATAGTACGACTAGCGAGTTTTACAATGAGCAGTTCTTC
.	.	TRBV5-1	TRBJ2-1	CASGLRGPDLYNEQFF	TGCGCCAGCGGCTTGCGAGGGCCAGACCTCTACAATGAGCAGTTCTTC
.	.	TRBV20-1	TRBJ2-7	CSAPRTASTYEQYF	TGCAGTGCCCCACGGACAGCGTCGACCTACGAGCAGTACTTC
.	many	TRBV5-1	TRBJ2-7	CASSLGVDSYEQYF	TGCGCCAGCAGCTTGGGAGTTGATAGCTACGAGCAGTACTTC
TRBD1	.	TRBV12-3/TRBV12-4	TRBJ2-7	CASRTDRSSYEQYF	TGTGCCAGCCGCACGGACAGGTCAAGCTACGAGCAGTACTTC
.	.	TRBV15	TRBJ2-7	CATSRDLTTYEQYF	TGTGCCACCAGCAGAGATTTAACTACCTACGAGCAGTACTTC
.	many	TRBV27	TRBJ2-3	CASTLNFGGTQYF	TGTGCCAGCACTCTGAATTTCGGAGGTACGCAGTATTTT
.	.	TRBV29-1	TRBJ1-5	CSAQLGDQPQHF	TGCAGCGCCCAGTTGGGGGATCAGCCCCAGCATTTT
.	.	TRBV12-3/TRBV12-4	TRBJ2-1	CASSTRMRLNEQFF	TGTGCCAGCAGTACACGGATGAGGCTCAATGAGCAGTTCTTC
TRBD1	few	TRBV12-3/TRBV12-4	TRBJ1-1	CASRPGQGQAFF	TGTGCCAGCAGACCCGGACAGGGGCAAGCTTTCTTT
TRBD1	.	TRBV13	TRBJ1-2	CASSLEGQGINYGYTF	TGTGCCAGCAGCTTAGAGGGACAGGGGATAAACTATGGCTACACCTTC
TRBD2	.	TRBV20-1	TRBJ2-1	CSASDQGSAASGRPGEQFF	TGCAGTGCTTCTGATCAGGGAAGTGCGGCTAGCGGGAGACCGGGTGAGCAGTTCTTC